The rows below give T cell receptor beta chains drawn from one sample of a study of CD8 T cells in ankylosing spondylitis. TCRdb recomputed calls from the 5' RACE reads with MiXCR, one row per CDR3 protein. The sample holds about 150,000 distinct CDR3 sequences, 25% to 35% seen once. Sequencing was carried out using synovial fluid, either unsorted or a sorted T cell fraction (not recorded which). The receptors here all came from a male donor with ankylosing spondylitis. Both conserved end residues are part of each CDR3.

j_call v_call cdr3_aa
TRBJ2-5 TRBV20-1 CSANRGETQYF
TRBJ2-5 TRBV15 CATSRGSSVQETQYF
TRBJ2-5 TRBV20-1 CSAREQHQETQYF
TRBJ1-1 TRBV9 CASSARTVHTEAFF
TRBJ2-5 TRBV29-1 CSVEPGLAQETQYF
TRBJ2-7 TRBV29-1 CSVELPSGLAGHYEQYF
TRBJ2-7 TRBV6-1 CASCDGHPLAEQYF
TRBJ2-7 TRBV7-6 CASSLAGTYSYEQYF
TRBJ1-6 TRBV30 CAWSGSFGNSPLHF
TRBJ2-3 TRBV18 CASSPPKRWDTQYF
TRBJ2-5 TRBV12-3/TRBV12-4 CASSRGTSGSPEETQYF
TRBJ2-7 TRBV28 CASSSPTGEWVGQYF
TRBJ2-3 TRBV10-3 CAINQGGTDTQYF
TRBJ1-4 TRBV20-1 CSAVRDDEKLFF
TRBJ2-3 TRBV20-1 CSARDWASGRTDTQYF
TRBJ2-1 TRBV24-1 CATSDPGLAGGPYNEQFF
TRBJ2-1 TRBV12-3/TRBV12-4 CASSSADKGAYNEQFF
TRBJ1-2 TRBV29-1 CSVEGNPSTGDYGYTF
TRBJ2-1 TRBV20-1 CSARKGGGGSYNEQFF
TRBJ2-1 TRBV7-2 CASSTTGTYSYNEQFF
TRBJ2-1 TRBV7-2 CASSSTGTSGINEQFF
TRBJ2-1 TRBV7-2 CASSLDGTGDYNEQFF
TRBJ2-1 TRBV2 CASCYSSSGALSYNEQFF
TRBJ1-5 TRBV2 CASRYDNNQPQHF
TRBJ1-3 TRBV20-1 CSAIKGTGNTIYF
TRBJ2-1 TRBV20-1 CSARLSGVVYNEQFF
TRBJ1-2 TRBV5-5 CASSESPGQNYGYTF
TRBJ2-5 TRBV11-2 CASSLSGGGAWQETQYF
TRBJ1-3 TRBV29-1 CSVVAPGGRNTIYF
TRBJ2-5 TRBV28 CASSTRMTSGRETQYF
TRBJ2-6 TRBV2 CASGQSSGANVLTF
TRBJ2-2 TRBV2 CASQRFSGGARTGELFF
TRBJ1-6 TRBV12-3/TRBV12-4 CASIGGDRGNSPLHF
TRBJ1-2 TRBV29-1 CSVDYGYTF
TRBJ2-3 TRBV20-1 CSASSSGGGSSPDTQYF